This T cell receptor (beta chain) was identified in a study of T cells in Graves' hyperthyroidism and ophthalmopathy. Regions amplified from RNA transcripts were the TCR beta CDR3 regions. TCR CDR3 underwent first-round RT-PCR with the HTBI primer set. MiXCR, applied by TCRdb to the multiplex PCR reads, yields one record per CDR3 protein. Of around 300,000 distinct CDR3 sequences detected, about an eighth appear once; the ten largest clones hold 6% to 8%. CDR3 size: 13 residues. Germline values: CDR1 SEHNR, CDR2 FQNEAQ (reference sequence). V was trimmed by 5 bases and J by 9 bases, leaving 14 bases between them. This clonotype showed up many times.

Sequenced sample: blood. The origin of this receptor is a woman aged 30 to 39 with Graves' hyperthyroidism that later progressed to Graves' ophthalmopathy. The chain recombines TRBV7-9 with TRBJ2-1, with a tentative D call TRBD2 (6 bases). CDR3 nucleotides: TGTGCCAGCAGCGAAAGGGACTGGAGTGAGCAGTTCTTC. Translated: CASSERDWSEQFF.